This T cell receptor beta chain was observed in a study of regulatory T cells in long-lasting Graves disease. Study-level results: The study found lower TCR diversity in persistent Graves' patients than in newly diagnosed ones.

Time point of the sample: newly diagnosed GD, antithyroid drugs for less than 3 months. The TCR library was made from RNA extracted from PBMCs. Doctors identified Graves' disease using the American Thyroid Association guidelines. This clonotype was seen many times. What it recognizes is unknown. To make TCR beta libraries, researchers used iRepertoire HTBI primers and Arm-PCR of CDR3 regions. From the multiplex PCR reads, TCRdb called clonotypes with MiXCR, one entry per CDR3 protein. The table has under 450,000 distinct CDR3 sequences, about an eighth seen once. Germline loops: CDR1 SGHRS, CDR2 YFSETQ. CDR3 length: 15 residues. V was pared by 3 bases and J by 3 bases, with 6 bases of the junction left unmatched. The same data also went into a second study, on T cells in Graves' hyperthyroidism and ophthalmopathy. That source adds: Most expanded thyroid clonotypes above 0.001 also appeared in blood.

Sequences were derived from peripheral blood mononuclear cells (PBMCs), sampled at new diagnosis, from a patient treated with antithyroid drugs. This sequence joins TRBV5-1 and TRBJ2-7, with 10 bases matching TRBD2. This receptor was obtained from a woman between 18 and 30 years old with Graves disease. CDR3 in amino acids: CASSSFLAGVYEQYF. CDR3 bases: TGCGCCAGCAGCTCATTTCTAGCGGGAGTCTACGAGCAGTACTTC.